This T cell receptor beta chain came from a study of control samples from healthy donors and cancer patients. Per germline, CDR1 MNHEY and CDR2 SVGAGI. Deletions cut 0 bases from V and 6 bases from J, with 14 bases between. The CDR3 extends over 15 amino acids. The repertoire was sequenced with immunoSEQ multiplex PCR; TCRdb's copy has only in-frame clones and lacks some. Counted here are about 130,000 clones, approximately 90% occurring once; the ten biggest clones make up 2% to 3%. The sequencing input was blood. This chain links TRBV6-5 with TRBJ1-2; D unresolved. The sequence derives from a middle-aged man in good health. CDR3 protein: CASSYSQRLANGYTF. The CDR3, as DNA: TGTGCCAGCAGTTACTCCCAACGATTAGCGAATGGCTACACCTTC.